A selection of T cell receptor beta chains follows, all from one sample in a study of neurological immune-mediated disorders. TCRdb independently ran MiXCR on the 5' RACE reads; one entry per CDR3 protein. The sample lists tens of thousands of distinct CDR3 sequences; more than 3% were seen once. Sequenced input: PBMCs. All receptors come from a man aged 30 to 39 with multiple sclerosis. Both conserved end residues are part of each CDR3. Fields, in order: V gene, CDR3 length, J gene, clone size, D gene, CDR3 protein, CDR3 DNA. D genes are given only for firm matches. A clone size is listed for some rows: how often the clone was seen (once, few, many), or a class if it is expanded.

TRBV9	15	TRBJ1-6	-	-	CSSQSGQDYNSPLHF	TGTTCCAGCCAATCGGGACAAGATTATAATTCACCCCTCCACTTT
TRBV24-1	17	TRBJ1-2	many	-	CATSDLTKGAPFYGYTF	TGTGCCACCAGTGATTTAACCAAAGGGGCCCCCTTCTATGGCTACACCTTC
TRBV16	13	TRBJ1-5	many	TRBD1	CASSRTGDQPQHF	TGTGCCAGCAGCCGGACAGGGGATCAGCCCCAGCATTTT
TRBV2	14	TRBJ2-6	many	-	CAGRTASGANVLTF	TGTGCCGGCCGGACAGCATCGGGGGCCAACGTCCTGACTTTC
TRBV11-2	14	TRBJ2-7	many	-	CASSLGVGAYEQYF	TGTGCCAGCAGCTTAGGAGTAGGGGCCTACGAGCAGTACTTC
TRBV3-1	14	TRBJ1-2	many	-	CASSQTPGTVGYTF	TGTGCCAGCAGCCAAACGCCTGGGACGGTTGGCTACACCTTC
TRBV28	16	TRBJ1-5	many	TRBD1	CASSSGHRGGNQPQHF	TGTGCCAGCAGCTCGGGGCACAGGGGGGGCAATCAGCCCCAGCATTTT
TRBV12-3/TRBV12-4	16	TRBJ2-3	many	TRBD2	CASSTTSGGPTDTQYF	TGTGCCAGCAGTACGACTAGCGGGGGCCCCACAGATACGCAGTATTTT
TRBV14	17	TRBJ2-5	many	-	CASSPGWGPVITETQYF	TGTGCCAGCAGCCCCGGTTGGGGGCCGGTTATTACGGAGACCCAGTACTTC
TRBV14	17	TRBJ2-7	few	TRBD2	CASSQGPTSGRVYEQYF	TGTGCCAGCAGCCAGGGTCCAACTAGCGGGAGGGTCTACGAGCAGTACTTC
TRBV3-1	14	TRBJ2-3	many	-	CASSQGRVTDTQYF	TGTGCCAGCAGCCAAGGCCGCGTTACAGATACGCAGTATTTT
TRBV7-6	18	TRBJ2-3	many	TRBD1	CASSSPSTGLNMADTQYF	TGTGCCAGCAGCTCCCCATCGACAGGGTTGAATATGGCAGATACGCAGTATTTT
TRBV6-5	14	TRBJ2-7	many	-	CASGRSSFSYEQYF	TGTGCCAGCGGGAGATCCTCCTTCTCCTACGAGCAGTACTTC
TRBV15	16	TRBJ2-1	many	-	CATSRDPDRSYNEQFF	TGTGCCACCAGCAGAGATCCGGATCGCTCCTACAATGAGCAGTTCTTC
TRBV12-3/TRBV12-4	14	TRBJ2-1	many	TRBD1	CASTSPGQGIEQFF	TGTGCCAGCACTAGTCCGGGACAGGGTATTGAGCAGTTCTTC
TRBV5-5	15	TRBJ1-2	few	TRBD1	CASSSGQGIAYGYTF	TGTGCCAGCAGCTCGGGACAGGGGATCGCATATGGCTACACCTTC
TRBV29-1	14	TRBJ1-1	many	TRBD1	CSGIRGPMNTEAFF	TGCAGCGGCATCAGGGGGCCCATGAACACTGAAGCTTTCTTT
TRBV6-1	14	TRBJ1-1	-	-	CASSEVIENTEAFF	TGTGCCAGCAGTGAAGTGATAGAGAACACTGAAGCTTTCTTT
TRBV10-3	16	TRBJ1-5	many	-	CAISEVSQLEDLPQHF	TGTGCCATCAGTGAAGTGTCTCAGCTGGAGGATCTCCCCCAGCATTTT
TRBV12-3/TRBV12-4	14	TRBJ2-7	many	-	CASSQTSGAYEQYF	TGTGCCAGCAGTCAAACTTCTGGGGCCTACGAGCAGTACTTC
TRBV5-6	17	TRBJ2-7	many	TRBD1	CASSLGPPTGGSPEQYF	TGTGCCAGCAGCTTGGGACCACCCACAGGGGGATCCCCCGAGCAGTACTTC
TRBV20-1	13	TRBJ2-3	many	-	CSARGLNTDTQYF	TGCAGTGCTAGAGGACTAAACACAGATACGCAGTATTTT
TRBV3-1	14	TRBJ2-3	many	-	CASSHEALTDTQYF	TGTGCCAGCAGCCACGAGGCCCTCACAGATACGCAGTATTTT
TRBV20-1	11	TRBJ2-1	many	-	CSARRTDEQFF	TGCAGTGCTAGACGGACTGACGAGCAGTTCTTC
TRBV14	15	TRBJ2-7	few	TRBD2	CASSRGTRRFYEQYF	TGTGCCAGCAGCCGAGGGACTAGGCGATTCTACGAGCAGTACTTC
TRBV27	14	TRBJ2-2	many	-	CASSLSLNTGELFF	TGTGCCAGCAGTTTATCTCTAAACACCGGGGAGCTGTTTTTT
TRBV20-1	14	TRBJ2-3	many	-	CSLGRGPYTDTQYF	TGCAGTCTTGGGCGGGGGCCCTACACAGATACGCAGTATTTT
TRBV5-1	14	TRBJ2-3	many	-	CASSLVTQTDTQYF	TGCGCCAGCAGCTTGGTAACTCAAACAGATACGCAGTATTTT
TRBV20-1	15	TRBJ2-1	many	TRBD1	CSAALLTGNYDEQFF	TGCAGTGCCGCCCTCCTGACAGGGAATTACGATGAGCAGTTCTTC
TRBV20-1	12	TRBJ1-2	many	-	CSATRGSDGYTF	TGCAGTGCTACAAGGGGTTCCGATGGCTACACCTTC
TRBV20-1	15	TRBJ2-5	-	TRBD2	CSARAAAGGAETQYF	TGCAGTGCTAGAGCAGCAGCGGGGGGGGCAGAGACCCAGTACTTC
TRBV14	13	TRBJ2-7	many	-	CASSQVPVYEQYF	TGTGCCAGCAGCCAAGTCCCAGTCTACGAGCAGTACTTC
TRBV6-6	15	TRBJ1-1	many	-	CASSYSGRSNTEAFF	TGTGCCAGCAGTTACTCGGGGCGGTCGAACACTGAAGCTTTCTTT
TRBV20-1	14	TRBJ2-7	many	-	CSASRVEVSYEQYF	TGCAGTGCTAGTAGAGTGGAGGTTTCTTACGAGCAGTACTTC
TRBV25-1	15	TRBJ2-5	many	-	CASGAGKAAQETQYF	TGTGCCAGCGGGGCAGGGAAGGCGGCACAAGAGACCCAGTACTTC
TRBV28	14	TRBJ1-1	many	-	CASSFDSMNTEAFF	TGTGCCAGCAGTTTTGACAGCATGAACACTGAAGCTTTCTTT
TRBV20-1	13	TRBJ1-2	many	-	CSVPMPGPGGYTF	TGCAGTGTCCCGATGCCGGGGCCAGGTGGCTACACCTTC
TRBV4-1	18	TRBJ2-3	many	TRBD2	CASSQFPFLAGGTDTQYF	TGCGCCAGCAGCCAATTCCCGTTTCTAGCGGGGGGCACAGATACGCAGTATTTT
TRBV20-1	12	TRBJ2-3	many	-	CSARGGSETQYF	TGCAGTGCTAGAGGAGGGAGTGAGACGCAGTATTTT
TRBV4-1	13	TRBJ1-2	many	-	CASSQEEINGYTF	TGCGCCAGCAGCCAAGAAGAGATCAATGGCTACACCTTC
TRBV5-6	13	TRBJ2-7	many	TRBD1	CASSRDRGTEQYF	TGTGCCAGCAGCCGGGACAGGGGAACCGAGCAGTACTTC
TRBV5-1	14	TRBJ2-3	many	-	CASSSQSSTDTQYF	TGCGCCAGCAGCTCTCAGTCTAGCACAGATACGCAGTATTTT
TRBV20-1	14	TRBJ2-1	few	TRBD2	CSAMGLAGLYEQFF	TGCAGTGCTATGGGACTAGCGGGTTTGTATGAGCAGTTCTTC
TRBV6-6	15	TRBJ2-1	many	TRBD1	CASRYNTDRDNEQFF	TGTGCCAGCAGGTATAACACCGACAGGGACAATGAGCAGTTCTTC
TRBV7-6	13	TRBJ2-2	many	-	CASSLASPGELFF	TGTGCCAGCAGCTTAGCCTCCCCCGGGGAGCTGTTTTTT